One T cell receptor beta chain is described in this entry. The germline gives CDR1 SGHNT, CDR2 YYREEE (reference sequence). The CDR3 runs 15 residues. Trimming took 2 bases from V and 3 from J; bases not matched to a gene: 7. The data originate from a study of Ad26.COV2.S vaccination and SARS-CoV-2 variants. The protocol was immunoSEQ multiplex PCR, while the TCRdb copy is restricted to in-frame clones and leaves out a portion. The data hold 250,000 or so clones, with roughly nine tenths observed a single time. Specified treatment: around 19 received Ad26.COV2.S at low or high dose, single or two shots; 5 received placebo; per-sample allocation not given. Following the first vaccine or placebo injection, samples were taken on day 63.

The rearrangement joins TRBV5-4 to TRBJ2-5, with TRBD2 matching over 7 bases. The sequencing used peripheral blood, collected in a trial of Ad26.COV2.S vaccine versus placebo. This receptor was obtained from a person between 18 and 60 years old who received the Ad26.COV2.S COVID-19 vaccine or a placebo. The CDR3 DNA reads TGTGCCAGCAGCTTTGGCGGACGGGGGGAAGAGACCCAGTACTTC. Its protein is CASSFGGRGEETQYF.